Here is one T cell receptor (beta chain) with its context. The authors' processing: The assay estimated nucleated cells by amplifying reference gene primers. Sequencing used immunoSEQ multiplex PCR; TCRdb keeps in-frame clones, though not all of them. From that table come the V and J calls and clone size; the DNA was used to work out D and trimming. The sample yields 200,000 to 250,000 clones, 65% to 90% seen once. The data were taken from a study of blood T cell repertoires in COVID-19. Study-wide context: Samples taken during acute and convalescent COVID-19 were collected in the United States, Italy and Spain. Sources were T cells, B-cell-depleted T cells, or PBMCs; the material itself was cDNA or gDNA.

CDR3 length: 15 amino acids. Germline V gives CDR1 MDHEN, CDR2 SYDVKM. V lost 8 bases and J lost 8, with 21 bases in between. The sequencing input was peripheral blood. V is TRBV28 and J is TRBJ1-4; D uncertain. This clonotype was obtained from a man aged 50 to 59 with active or convalescent COVID-19. CDR3 loop: CASGPGPEVREKLFF. The CDR3 DNA sequence: TGTGCCAGCGGCCCAGGACCGGAGGTTAGGGAAAAACTGTTTTTT.